These 31 T cell receptor beta chains were sequenced from one sample in a study of T cell repertoires and HLA-DP antigens (dated by TCRdb to 2016 to 2019). Library generation was performed with the immunoSEQ multiplex PCR assay. In its TCRdb copy, this immuneACCESS table keeps in-frame sequences only and misses some clones. Where compared with another copy, unresolved V genes explain less than half of these, and the others have no known cause. The sample records more than 90,000 clones, 80% to 95% of which are singletons. Clones ranked in the top ten supply roughly 0.3% of the sample. Their cognate antigens are unknown. Specimen: CD4+ T cells from PBMCs. These receptor sequences come from a woman aged 18 to 35 in good health and CMV-seronegative.

This clone came up once. The chain has TRBV10-2 and TRBJ2-3; 9 nucleotides agree with TRBD2. V dropped 8 bases and J dropped 5; count of bases not matched to a gene: 5. Per germline, CDR1 WSHSY and CDR2 SAAADI. The CDR3 totals 13 residues. The CDR3 DNA is TGCGCCAGCGCGGGAGGGCCTGGAGATACGCAGTATTTT. This gives the protein CASAGGPGDTQYF.

This clone has a single count. The V call is TRBV7-9, the J call TRBJ1-5; D call uncertain. Per the germline V gene, CDR1 is SEHNR and CDR2 is FQNEAQ (reference sequence). V gave up 5 bases and J gave up 0 bases, with 5 bases separating them. The CDR3 is made up of 13 amino acids. The CDR3 region is CASSPYSNQPQHF. The CDR3 nucleotides are TGTGCCAGCAGCCCATATAGCAATCAGCCCCAGCATTTT.

The chain recombines TRBV2 with TRBJ2-2; 7 bases align to TRBD1. The CDR3 contains 15 residues. Germline CDR1 reads SNHLY; CDR2 reads FYNNEI. Trimming took 1 base from V and 4 from J; bases not matched to a gene: 3. The CDR3 sequence is CASSEGDRATGELFF. The DNA of the CDR3 is TGTGCCAGCAGTGAAGGAGACAGGGCCACCGGGGAGCTGTTTTTT.

The chain has TRBV27 and TRBJ2-5, with TRBD2 identical over 15 bases. J was trimmed by 5 bases and V by 9 bases; bases with no gene match: 7. From germline, CDR1 is MNHEY and CDR2 SMNVEV (reference sequence). The CDR3 contains 15 residues. CDR3 loop: CARGLAGGFRETQYF. The CDR3 region has the DNA TGTGCCAGAGGACTAGCGGGAGGGTTTCGGGAGACCCAGTACTTC.

CDR3 sequence reads: CASSPWTGGFYEQYV. As DNA, the CDR3 is TGTGCCAGCTCGCCCTGGACAGGGGGCTTCTATGAGCAGTACGTC. The chain carries TRBV18 and TRBJ2-7, with 11 bases identical to TRBD1. This CDR3 spans 15 amino acids. CDR1 and CDR2 (germline): KGHSH, LQKENI. Trimming removed 6 bases from V and 7 bases from J; junction bases left unmatched: 11.

Worth noting for this clone: Different DNA sequences within this sample yield the same CDR3. This chain joins TRBV18 and TRBJ1-5, with a weak D call TRBD1 (5 bases). The CDR3 contains 14 residues. The germline gives CDR1 KGHSH, CDR2 LQKENI. V was shortened by 3 bases and J by 4 bases, with 10 bases between the two germline ends. The CDR3 nucleotides are TGTGCCAGCTCACCCCCGGGGGGAAATCAGCCCCAGCATTTT. This sequence encodes CASSPPGGNQPQHF.

The chain employs TRBV7-2 and TRBJ1-2; 7 bases fit TRBD1. Germline loops: CDR1 SGHTA, CDR2 FQGNSA. The J segment lost 4 bases and the V segment lost 7 bases, leaving 9 bases of the junction unmatched. The CDR3 sequence is 14 residues long. CDR3 coding DNA: TGTGCCAGCACCAAACGGGGACAGCTCTATGGCTACACCTTC. Encoded protein: CASTKRGQLYGYTF.

This clone was counted between two and nine times. The chain has TRBV4-1 and TRBJ1-1; no clear D. Per the germline V gene, CDR1 is MGHRA and CDR2 is YSYEKL. The CDR3 spans 13 residues. V was shortened by 0 bases and J by 6 bases, with 8 bases between the two germline ends. CDR3 in amino acids: CASSQDEFSEAFF. The CDR3 nucleotides read TGCGCCAGCAGCCAAGATGAGTTCTCTGAAGCTTTCTTT.

The chain joins TRBV7-3 to TRBJ2-2, with 9 bases aligning to TRBD1. The CDR3 is 16 residues long. In germline, CDR1 is SGHTA, CDR2 FQGTGA. The V gene end was trimmed by 5 bases and the J gene end by 5 bases; junction bases not matched to a gene: 9. The CDR3: CASSRTGGAGTGELFF. The CDR3 DNA follows: TGTGCCAGCAGCCGTACAGGGGGCGCGGGTACCGGGGAGCTGTTTTTT.

V is TRBV11-2 and J is TRBJ1-5, with 7 nucleotides matching TRBD1. Germline V gene sequence: CDR1 SGHAT, CDR2 FQNNGV. The CDR3 is made up of 15 amino acids. J gave up 6 bases and V 1 base, and 6 bases lay outside the gene matches. The CDR3 protein is CASSLGPDRAQPQHF. The CDR3 nucleotides read TGTGCCAGCAGCTTAGGGCCCGACAGGGCTCAGCCCCAGCATTTT. The full variable domain, in which reference TRBV11-2 and TRBJ1-5 provide the parts outside the CDR3, is EAGVAQSPRYKIIEKRQSVAFWCNPISGHATLYWYQQILGQGPKLLIQFQNNGVVDDSQLPKDRFSAERLKGVDSTLKIQPAKLEDSAVYLCASSLGPDRAQPQHFGDGTRLSIL.

The table lists this clone with a count of one. V and J are TRBV18 and TRBJ1-1, with a weak D call TRBD1 (5 bases). The CDR3 is 13 amino acids. The V and J ends lost 9 bases and 2 bases respectively, with 13 bases between them. CDR1 is KGHSH, CDR2 LQKENI, per germline. DNA for the CDR3: TGTGCCAGTACCGAGGGACTAAACACTGAAGCTTTCTTT. Encoded protein: CASTEGLNTEAFF.

This chain uses TRBV15 with TRBJ2-1; TRBD1 matches at 8 bases. The trim removed 6 bases at V and 5 bases at J, leaving 12 bases unmatched. This CDR3 region has 16 residues. Germline-derived CDR1 and CDR2 are LNHNV and YYDKDF (reference sequence). The chain's CDR3 is CATSSRTGIDHNEQFF. In DNA form, the CDR3 reads TGTGCCACCAGTAGTCGGACAGGGATCGATCACAATGAGCAGTTCTTC.

The gene calls are TRBV10-3 and TRBJ2-5; the match to TRBD2 covers 12 bases. V lost 10 bases and J lost 2; bases outside the gene matches: 17. Germline values: CDR1 ENHRY, CDR2 SYGVKD. The CDR3 consists of 18 residues. CDR3 nucleotide sequence: TGTGCCACCTATCGAGGGCTAGCGGGGGGGAGCGATCAAGAGACCCAGTACTTC. Amino acid sequence: CATYRGLAGGSDQETQYF.

This rearrangement joins TRBV18 to TRBJ2-7; D might be TRBD2 (5 bases). This CDR3 has 15 residues. Germline V lookup: CDR1 KGHSH, CDR2 LQKENI. Trimming pared 2 bases from V and 2 bases from J, leaving 13 bases between. This chain's CDR3 is CASSPTSGSTYEQYF. The CDR3 DNA follows: TGTGCCAGCTCACCAACCAGCGGATCTACCTACGAGCAGTACTTC.

The chain recombines TRBV4-1 with TRBJ2-3; a weak D match, TRBD1 (6 bases). The V end was cut by 1 base, the J end by 3 bases, with 17 bases between. Germline CDR1 is MGHRA and CDR2 is YSYEKL. The CDR3 runs to 17 residues. This CDR3 is CASSQGGRGQGTDTQYF. The DNA of the CDR3 is TGCGCCAGCAGCCAAGGAGGCAGGGGCCAGGGGACAGATACGCAGTATTTT.

The gene calls are TRBV7-8 and TRBJ2-4, with D tentatively TRBD2 (6 bases). The CDR3 contains 19 residues. CDR1 is SGHVS and CDR2 is FQNEAQ in the germline V gene. V gave up 5 bases and J gave up 0 bases, with 23 bases separating them. CDR3 bases: TGTGCCAGCAGCCCTGGGGGGTTCGGGGGAACTCTAGCCAAAAACATTCAGTACTTC. Its protein product is CASSPGGFGGTLAKNIQYF.

Concerning this clone: This specimen includes other DNA sequences encoding the same CDR3. This chain joins TRBV5-1 and TRBJ1-4; D gene unclear. Trimming took off 0 bases at V and 4 bases at J, with 7 bases between the two ends. This CDR3 region has 14 residues. The V gene's germline CDR1 is SGHRS and CDR2 YFSETQ. The CDR3 loop reads CASSLGQINEKLFF. DNA of the CDR3: TGCGCCAGCAGCTTGGGGCAAATTAATGAAAAACTGTTTTTT.

V is TRBV11-3 and J is TRBJ2-3; the match to TRBD2 covers 8 bases. Unmatched junction bases numbered 8, after V lost 5 bases and J lost 4 bases. Per the germline V gene, CDR1 is SGHNT and CDR2 is YENEEA. The CDR3 is 15 residues long. This chain's CDR3 is CASSQAGEVADTQYF. The CDR3 nucleotides read TGTGCCAGCAGCCAAGCGGGAGAAGTGGCAGATACGCAGTATTTT.

The chain combines TRBV15 with TRBJ2-2; 7 bases match TRBD2. J lost 1 base, V lost 1 base, and 18 bases had no gene match. The CDR3 covers 21 residues. The germline V gene has CDR1 LNHNV and CDR2 YYDKDF (reference sequence). CDR3 sequence (DNA): TGTGCCACCAGCAGAGTCGGGAGGTCGATAAAAATCGGCCAGAACACCGGGGAGCTGTTTTTT. This sequence encodes CATSRVGRSIKIGQNTGELFF.

This clone was found once. The chain recombines TRBV29-1 with TRBJ2-5, with 8 nucleotides matching TRBD2. The CDR3 is made up of 12 amino acids. CDR1 and CDR2 from the germline V gene are SQVTM and ANQGSEA. V shed 4 bases, J shed 4 bases, and the junction held 2 bases outside the gene matches. CDR3 in amino acids: CSVASGRETQYF. CDR3 coding DNA: TGCAGCGTTGCCAGCGGGAGAGAGACCCAGTACTTC.

V usage is TRBV21-1 and J usage is TRBJ2-7; TRBD2 is the table's D call, not checked against the DNA. TRBV21-1 is a pseudogene. The CDR3 runs to 13 residues. CDR3 nucleotides: TGTGCCAGCAGGACTAGCGGTGGGTCGGAGCAGTACGTC. Its translation is CASRTSGGSEQYV.

The rearrangement links TRBV7-3 to TRBJ2-1; 14 nucleotides align to TRBD2. Germline V gene lookup returns CDR1 SGHTA and CDR2 FQGTGA. The CDR3 is 16 amino acids. The J segment lost 10 bases and the V segment lost 5 bases, leaving 10 bases of the junction unmatched. Here the CDR3 reads CASSPQTSGGAGEQFF. The DNA of the CDR3 is TGTGCCAGCAGCCCCCAGACTAGCGGGGGGGCTGGGGAGCAGTTCTTC. The variable domain in full, completed from reference TRBV7-3 and TRBJ2-1, reads GAGVSQTPSNKVTEKGKYVELRCDPISGHTALYWYRQSLGQGPEFLIYFQGTGAADDSGLPNDRFFAVRPEGSVSTLKIQRTERGDSAVYLCASSPQTSGGAGEQFFGPGTRLTVL.

The chain combines TRBV7-3 with TRBJ1-1; tentative D call: TRBD1 (5 bases). The germline V and J ends were trimmed by 4 bases and 7 bases, with 13 bases remaining between them. From germline, CDR1 is SGHTA and CDR2 FQGTGA. CDR3 length: 13 amino acids. CDR3 bases: TGTGCCAGCAGCTATTCCGGGGCGCATGAAGCTTTCTTT. This sequence encodes CASSYSGAHEAFF.

The V call is TRBV6-5, the J call TRBJ1-1; maybe TRBD1 (5 bases). Germline V gives CDR1 MNHEY, CDR2 SVGAGI. The length of the CDR3 is 15 residues. Trimming stripped 2 bases from V and 5 bases from J, with 15 bases between. CDR3 DNA sequence: TGTGCCAGCAGTTACCGGGGGGTCGGGTTTACTGAAGCTTTCTTT. Residues: CASSYRGVGFTEAFF.

The rearrangement joins TRBV11-1 to TRBJ2-7; perhaps D is TRBD1 or TRBD2 (6 bases each). Germline loops: CDR1 SGHAT, CDR2 FQDESV (reference sequence). Trimming took 4 bases from V and 7 from J, leaving 17 bases between them. The CDR3 has 14 amino acids. CDR3 DNA: TGTGCCAGCAGCTACGGGACTGGCCAGGGGGAGCAGTACTTC. Its translation: CASSYGTGQGEQYF. Filled out from reference TRBV11-1 and TRBJ2-7, the complete variable domain reads EAEVAQSPRYKITEKSQAVAFWCDPISGHATLYWYRQILGQGPELLVQFQDESVVDDSQLPKDRFSAERLKGVDSTLKIQPAELGDSAMYLCASSYGTGQGEQYFGPGTRLTVT.

The chain carries TRBV5-1 and TRBJ1-3; D not certain. V was shortened by 0 bases and J by 0 bases, with 7 bases between the two germline ends. CDR3 length: 15 residues. Germline CDR1 and CDR2: SGHRS and YFSETQ. CDR3 DNA: TGCGCCAGCAGCTTGGGGGCGGCCTCTGGAAACACCATATATTTT. It codes for CASSLGAASGNTIYF.

The gene calls are TRBV18 and TRBJ2-1; 7 bases are shared with TRBD1. The CDR3 runs to 14 residues. Per the germline V gene, CDR1 is KGHSH and CDR2 is LQKENI. V was pared by 0 bases and J by 6 bases, with 2 bases of the junction left unmatched. This chain's CDR3 is CASSPPTGPNEQFF. In nucleotides, the CDR3 is TGTGCCAGCTCACCACCGACAGGGCCCAATGAGCAGTTCTTC.

V is TRBV7-8 and J is TRBJ1-1; maybe TRBD1 (5 bases). Trimming stripped 2 bases from V and 5 bases from J, with 18 bases between. The CDR3 is 16 amino acids. Germline-derived CDR1 and CDR2 are SGHVS and FQNEAQ. CDR3 residues: CASSLMGGSGRTEAFF. The CDR3 region has the DNA TGTGCCAGCAGCTTAATGGGTGGGTCAGGGAGAACTGAAGCTTTCTTT.

V and J are TRBV27 and TRBJ1-2, with TRBD1 matching 9 bases. Germline V CDR1 and CDR2: MNHEY, SMNVEV (reference sequence). This CDR3 region has 15 residues. The junction had 8 bases not matched to a gene; V was cut back by 5 bases and J by 4 bases. CDR3 coding DNA: TGTGCCAGCAGTCCCAACAGGGGGCGAGGCTATGGCTACACCTTC. Protein sequence: CASSPNRGRGYGYTF.

This sequence joins TRBV29-1 and TRBJ1-5, with D possibly matching TRBD1 (5 bases). CDR1 is SQVTM and CDR2 is ANQGSEA in the germline V gene. V lost 4 bases to trimming and J lost 0 bases, with 13 bases between them. The CDR3 runs to 15 residues. CDR3 nucleotide sequence: TGCAGCGTTGCACTTCCGGGGGGTAGCAATCAGCCCCAGCATTTT. This sequence encodes CSVALPGGSNQPQHF. The full variable domain, completed using reference TRBV29-1 and TRBJ1-5, is SAVISQKPSRDICQRGTSLTIQCQVDSQVTMMFWYRQQPGQSLTLIATANQGSEATYESGFVIDKFPISRPNLTFSTLTVSNMSPEDSSIYLCSVALPGGSNQPQHFGDGTRLSIL.

Notes on this clone: The junction departs from the called germline gene at one end, perhaps through a read error. V usage is TRBV10-3 and J usage is TRBJ1-1; the match to TRBD1 covers 10 bases. Per the germline V gene, CDR1 is ENHRY and CDR2 is SYGVKD. The CDR3 covers 14 residues. CDR3 sequence (DNA): TGTGCCATCAAAAGTCGCGGGCAGGGGGGGACAGGGGTCTTT. It yields the protein CAIKSRGQGGTGVF.